This TCR beta chain appears in the sequencing data of a study of technical replicates of blood from a handful of donors. Clones were sequenced by immunoSEQ multiplex PCR, and TCRdb holds only the in-frame ones, with some missing. The sample contains some 80,000 clones, roughly nine tenths of which appear only once. V lost 5 bases, J lost 5 bases, and 21 bases lay in between. Germline lookup yields CDR1 LNHDA and CDR2 SQIVND (reference sequence). The CDR3 contains 16 residues. The chain has TRBV19 and TRBJ1-1, with D tentatively TRBD1 (5 bases). The clonotype originates from a human donor in good health. Specimen: T cells isolated from PBMCs. The CDR3 DNA reads as TGTGCCAGTAGTGTTCAGGGAAAGTGGAGTGGAACTGAAGCTTTCTTT. Translated, it gives CASSVQGKWSGTEAFF.